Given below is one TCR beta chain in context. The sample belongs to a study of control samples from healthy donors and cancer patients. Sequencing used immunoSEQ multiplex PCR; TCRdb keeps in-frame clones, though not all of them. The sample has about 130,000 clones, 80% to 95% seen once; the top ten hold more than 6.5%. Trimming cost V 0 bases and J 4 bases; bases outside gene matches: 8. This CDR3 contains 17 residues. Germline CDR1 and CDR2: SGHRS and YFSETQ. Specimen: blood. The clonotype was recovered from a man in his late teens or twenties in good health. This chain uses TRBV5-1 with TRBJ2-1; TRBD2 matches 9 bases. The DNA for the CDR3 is TGCGCCAGCAGCTTGGAAGCTAGCGGGGCCGGGTACAATGAGCAGTTCTTC. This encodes CASSLEASGAGYNEQFF.